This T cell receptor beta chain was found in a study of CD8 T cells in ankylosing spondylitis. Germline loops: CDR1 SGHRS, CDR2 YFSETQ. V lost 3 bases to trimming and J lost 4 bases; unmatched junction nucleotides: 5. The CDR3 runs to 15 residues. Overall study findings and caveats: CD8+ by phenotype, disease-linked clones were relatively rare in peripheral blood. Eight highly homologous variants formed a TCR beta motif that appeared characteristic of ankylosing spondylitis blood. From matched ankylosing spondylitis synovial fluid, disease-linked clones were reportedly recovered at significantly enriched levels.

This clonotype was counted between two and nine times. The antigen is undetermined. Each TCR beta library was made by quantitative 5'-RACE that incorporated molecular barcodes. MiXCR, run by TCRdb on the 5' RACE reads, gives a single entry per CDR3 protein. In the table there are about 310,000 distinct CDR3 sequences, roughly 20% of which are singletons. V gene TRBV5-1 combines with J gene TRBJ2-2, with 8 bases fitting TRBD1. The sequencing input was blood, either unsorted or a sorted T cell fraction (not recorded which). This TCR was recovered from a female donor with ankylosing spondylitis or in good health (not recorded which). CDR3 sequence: CASSSQGVSTGELFF. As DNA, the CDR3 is TGCGCCAGCAGCTCACAGGGGGTCAGCACCGGGGAGCTGTTTTTT.